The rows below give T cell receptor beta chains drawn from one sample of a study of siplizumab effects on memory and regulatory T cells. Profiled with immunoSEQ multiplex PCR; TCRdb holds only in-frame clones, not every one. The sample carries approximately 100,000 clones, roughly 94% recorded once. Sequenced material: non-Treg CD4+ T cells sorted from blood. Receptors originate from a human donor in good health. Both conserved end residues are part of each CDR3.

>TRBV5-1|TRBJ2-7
CASSTTSGAYEQYF
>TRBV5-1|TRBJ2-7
CASTTVAGAYEQYF
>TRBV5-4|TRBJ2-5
CASSLGQGGETQYF
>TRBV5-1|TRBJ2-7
CASSLEVIQGDDEQYF
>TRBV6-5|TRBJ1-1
CASSYSRVSTEAFF
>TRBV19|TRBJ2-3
CASRDGTGGYTQYF
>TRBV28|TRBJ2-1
CASSSNRAAAYNEQFF
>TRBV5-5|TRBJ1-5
CASSPGQGYQPQHF
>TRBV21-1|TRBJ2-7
CASSTYRDSFSYEQYF
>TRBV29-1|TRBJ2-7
CSVYLTGRGEQYF
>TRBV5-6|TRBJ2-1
CASSLGARRDPLNEQFF
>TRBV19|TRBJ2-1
CASSTAPGGNNEQFF
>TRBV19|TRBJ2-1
CASRPPGLEYNEQFF
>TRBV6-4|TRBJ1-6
CASSTGDNSPLHF
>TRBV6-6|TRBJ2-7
CAGSRRVHPYYEQYF
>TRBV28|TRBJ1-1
CASSRNTEAFF
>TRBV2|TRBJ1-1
CASSAAGGRNTEAFF
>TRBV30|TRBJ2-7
CAWTRQGGLPYEQYF
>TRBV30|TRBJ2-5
CAWSRNQETQYF
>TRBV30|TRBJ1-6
CAWSVRLAPLHF
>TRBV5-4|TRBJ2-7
CASSRDRAAYEQYF
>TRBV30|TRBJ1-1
CAWRSYYTEAFF
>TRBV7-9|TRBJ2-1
CASSPDGGAGYNEQFF
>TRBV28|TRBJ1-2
CASSLFEQGSGYTF
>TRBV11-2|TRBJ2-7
CASSAARTSGMGEQYF
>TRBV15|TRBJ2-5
CATSRSLSSGRETQYF
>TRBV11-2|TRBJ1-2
CASSEGPGYRTNYGYTF
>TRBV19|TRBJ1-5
CASSIFISGQGGNQPQHF
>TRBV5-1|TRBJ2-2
CASSLTTGYTGELFF
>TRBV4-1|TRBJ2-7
CASSHWPQGTYEQYF
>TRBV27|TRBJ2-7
CASSLRWVAGQSWLEQYF
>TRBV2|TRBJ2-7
CASSPRLDGEQYF
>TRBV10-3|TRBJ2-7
CAISSREALGLEQYF
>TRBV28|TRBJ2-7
CASNLSGGPSYEQYF
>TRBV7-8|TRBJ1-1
CASSLALTGGGNTEAFF
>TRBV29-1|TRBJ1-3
CSVETGKGNTIYF
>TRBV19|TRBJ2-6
CASSRFRGTHQATTGANVLTF
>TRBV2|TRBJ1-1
CASKRDLPNPAAFF